The entry below describes one TCR beta chain. Its antigen remains unknown. Trimming took 5 bases from V and 6 from J; bases not matched to a gene: 6. The germline V gene encodes CDR1 SGHNT and CDR2 YENEEA. This CDR3 contains 14 residues. This specimen belongs to a study of cytomegalovirus exposure and HLA in healthy donors. Overall study results and limits: TCR beta V segments were, for the most part, productive about 87% or about 30% of the time in an earlier analysis. Under in vitro conditions, three CMV-associated chains were confirmed as specific for CMV antigens.

Participants comprised healthy donors of bone marrow. The study ran its PCR with 60 Vbeta and 13 Jbeta primers. Generated by immunoSEQ multiplex PCR, the TCRdb table keeps only in-frame clones and is missing some. The table shows 110,000 to 150,000 clones, with 55% to 80% occurring only once. The chain employs TRBV11-3 and TRBJ2-1, with 8 bases lining up with TRBD1. The sequencing sample was made of PBMCs. This sequence was found in a woman aged 40 to 55 in good health and CMV-seronegative. CDR3 sequence (DNA): TGTGCCAGCAGCCGGACAGGGAAGGCCAATGAGCAGTTCTTC. Translation: CASSRTGKANEQFF. Combining the CDR3 with reference TRBV11-3 and TRBJ2-1 gives the whole variable domain EAGVVQSPRYKIIEKKQPVAFWCNPISGHNTLYWYLQNLGQGPELLIRYENEEAVDDSQLPKDRFSAERLKGVDSTLKIQPAELGDSAVYLCASSRTGKANEQFFGPGTRLTVL.